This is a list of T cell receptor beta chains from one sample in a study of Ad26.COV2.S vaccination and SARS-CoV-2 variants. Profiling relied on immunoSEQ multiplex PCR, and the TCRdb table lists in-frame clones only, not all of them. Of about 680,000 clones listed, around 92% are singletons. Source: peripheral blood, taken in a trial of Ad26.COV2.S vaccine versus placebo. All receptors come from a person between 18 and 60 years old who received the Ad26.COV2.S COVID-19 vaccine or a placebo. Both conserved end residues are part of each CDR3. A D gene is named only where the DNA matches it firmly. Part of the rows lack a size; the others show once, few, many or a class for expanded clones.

CDR3nt: TGTGCCAGCAGCTTGGGAGGGGCCCGTCAGCCCCAGCATTTT; CDR3aa: CASSLGGARQPQHF; abundance: once; d_gene: -; v_gene: TRBV7-8; j_gene: TRBJ1-5
CDR3nt: TGTGCCTTTAGACCAGGGGGACAGGGAAACATTCAGTACTTC; CDR3aa: CAFRPGGQGNIQYF; abundance: -; d_gene: TRBD1; v_gene: TRBV30; j_gene: TRBJ2-4
CDR3nt: TGTGCCAGCAGTCCGGGACAGGGAACGTACTTC; CDR3aa: CASSPGQGTYF; abundance: -; d_gene: TRBD1; v_gene: TRBV12-3/TRBV12-4; j_gene: TRBJ2-7
CDR3nt: TGTGCCAGCTCACCACCGGGCAGCAACGAGCAGTACTTC; CDR3aa: CASSPPGSNEQYF; abundance: -; d_gene: -; v_gene: TRBV18; j_gene: TRBJ2-7
CDR3nt: TGTGCCAGTAGTGGCGACAGGTGGAAGGGCTACACCTTC; CDR3aa: CASSGDRWKGYTF; abundance: -; d_gene: -; v_gene: TRBV19; j_gene: TRBJ1-2
CDR3nt: TGTGCCAGCAGTTACGTCGCACAGGGGGCAACAGATACGCAGTATTTT; CDR3aa: CASSYVAQGATDTQYF; abundance: -; d_gene: TRBD1; v_gene: TRBV6-5; j_gene: TRBJ2-3
CDR3nt: TGTGCCAGTCGGAGGGGGGACAGGGGGCGCAGACCGCCCGGGGAGCTGTTTTTT; CDR3aa: CASRRGDRGRRPPGELFF; abundance: -; d_gene: TRBD1; v_gene: TRBV19; j_gene: TRBJ2-2
CDR3nt: TGTGCCTGTACTGAGCGGCCTGATCAGCCCCAGCATTTT; CDR3aa: CACTERPDQPQHF; abundance: -; d_gene: -; v_gene: TRBV30; j_gene: TRBJ1-5
CDR3nt: TGCGCCAGCAGCTCTAGCGGGAGGGCCGGGGAGACCCAGTACTTC; CDR3aa: CASSSSGRAGETQYF; abundance: -; d_gene: TRBD2; v_gene: TRBV5-1; j_gene: TRBJ2-5
CDR3nt: TGTGCCAGCAGCTTTTATGCAGACCTCTATGGCTACACCTTC; CDR3aa: CASSFYADLYGYTF; abundance: -; d_gene: -; v_gene: TRBV7-9; j_gene: TRBJ1-2
CDR3nt: TGTGCCAGCAGCTTAGGTCAACGGGTGAGCGAGACCCAGTACTTC; CDR3aa: CASSLGQRVSETQYF; abundance: -; d_gene: -; v_gene: TRBV11-3; j_gene: TRBJ2-5
CDR3nt: TGTGCCACCAGTAAAGGGAGTTTCGACACCGGGGAGCTGTTTTTT; CDR3aa: CATSKGSFDTGELFF; abundance: many; d_gene: -; v_gene: TRBV24-1; j_gene: TRBJ2-2
CDR3nt: TGTGCCAGTAAAAAAGTGAACTATAGCAATCAGCCCCAGCATTTT; CDR3aa: CASKKVNYSNQPQHF; abundance: -; d_gene: -; v_gene: TRBV19; j_gene: TRBJ1-5
CDR3nt: TGTGCCAGTAGTATGTTGGATCAGCCCCAGCATTTT; CDR3aa: CASSMLDQPQHF; abundance: few; d_gene: -; v_gene: TRBV19; j_gene: TRBJ1-5
CDR3nt: TGTGCCAGCCAACCCCGACAGGGTGGCTACGAGCAGTACTTC; CDR3aa: CASQPRQGGYEQYF; abundance: -; d_gene: TRBD1; v_gene: TRBV6-4; j_gene: TRBJ2-7
CDR3nt: TGTGCCAGCAGAAAACAGGATTATGGCTACACCTTC; CDR3aa: CASRKQDYGYTF; abundance: once; d_gene: -; v_gene: TRBV12-3/TRBV12-4; j_gene: TRBJ1-2
CDR3nt: TGTGCCAGCAGCTTGGACAGTTCCAAAAACATTCAGTACTTC; CDR3aa: CASSLDSSKNIQYF; abundance: -; d_gene: -; v_gene: TRBV11-2; j_gene: TRBJ2-4
CDR3nt: TGTGCCAGCAGTTCCGGGACAGGGTACGAGCAGTACTTC; CDR3aa: CASSSGTGYEQYF; abundance: -; d_gene: TRBD1; v_gene: TRBV27; j_gene: TRBJ2-7
CDR3nt: TGTGCCAGCAGCCCAGGGTACAATGAGCAGTTCTTC; CDR3aa: CASSPGYNEQFF; abundance: -; d_gene: -; v_gene: TRBV12-3/TRBV12-4; j_gene: TRBJ2-1
CDR3nt: TGTGCCAGCAGCTTTATGACAGCTAAAGCTTTCTTT; CDR3aa: CASSFMTAKAFF; abundance: -; d_gene: -; v_gene: TRBV12-1; j_gene: TRBJ1-1
CDR3nt: TGTGCCAGTAGTATAGGACAGAGGCGTTACATGAACACTGAAGCTTTCTTT; CDR3aa: CASSIGQRRYMNTEAFF; abundance: -; d_gene: -; v_gene: TRBV19; j_gene: TRBJ1-1
CDR3nt: TGTGCCAGCAGTTCCCGGGACAGGGGCTTTAGCTCCTATAATTCACCCCTCCACTTT; CDR3aa: CASSSRDRGFSSYNSPLHF; abundance: -; d_gene: TRBD1; v_gene: TRBV2; j_gene: TRBJ1-6
CDR3nt: TGCGCCAGCAGCCCTGGTGGGGATACGCAGTATTTT; CDR3aa: CASSPGGDTQYF; abundance: -; d_gene: -; v_gene: TRBV5-1; j_gene: TRBJ2-3
CDR3nt: TGTGCCAGCAGCTCCGTGGGGACACGGTCGTTAGAGCAGTACTTC; CDR3aa: CASSSVGTRSLEQYF; abundance: -; d_gene: -; v_gene: TRBV7-9; j_gene: TRBJ2-7